These T cell receptor beta chains were read from a single sample in a study of blood T cell repertoires in COVID-19. Only in-frame clones appear in the TCRdb table, and some are missing; sequencing was by immunoSEQ multiplex PCR. This sample has roughly 77,000 clones, with approximately 90% found just once. The source material was peripheral blood. These receptors originate from a woman of 80 years or more with active COVID-19. Both conserved end residues are part of each CDR3. D genes are given only for firm matches. Clone size is stated in some rows and not others, as once, few, many or a class when expanded.

TRBD1,TRBJ1-1,NA,TRBV7-3,TGTGCCAGCAGCCAGGGGTCAGGGGGCTCTGAAGCTTTCTTT,CASSQGSGGSEAFF
TRBD2,TRBJ2-5,NA,TRBV4-2,TGTGCCAGCAGCCCCCTAGCGGGACTCTCCCAAGAGACCCAGTACTTC,CASSPLAGLSQETQYF
TRBD2,TRBJ2-7,NA,TRBV7-2,TGTGCCAGCAGCTTAGTTTCTAGCGGAGCCTACGAGCAGTACTTC,CASSLVSSGAYEQYF
TRBD2,TRBJ2-3,NA,TRBV20-1,TGCAGTGCTAGTGGGACTAGCGGCTTTAACACAGATACGCAGTATTTT,CSASGTSGFNTDTQYF
TRBD2,TRBJ2-1,NA,TRBV28,TGTGCCAGCAGTGACAGACTAGCGGTCTACAATGAGCAGTTCTTC,CASSDRLAVYNEQFF
NA,TRBJ2-2,NA,TRBV11-2,TGTGCCAGCAGCTCGGTCGGGTGGTCCGGGGAGCTGTTTTTT,CASSSVGWSGELFF
TRBD1,TRBJ1-1,NA,TRBV5-1,TGCGCCAGCAGCTTGTACAGGGGGGGAACTGAAGCTTTCTTT,CASSLYRGGTEAFF
NA,TRBJ2-3,NA,TRBV19,TGTGCCAGTAATGGACTCTACACAGATACGCAGTATTTT,CASNGLYTDTQYF
NA,TRBJ2-2,NA,TRBV7-3,TGTGCCAGCAGCATTAGCGGAAACACCGGGGAGCTGTTTTTT,CASSISGNTGELFF
NA,TRBJ2-5,once,TRBV10-2,TGCGCCAGCAAAGCGTTGATTCAAGAGACCCAGTACTTC,CASKALIQETQYF
TRBD2,TRBJ2-7,NA,TRBV9,TGTGCCAGCAGCTCTGGACTAGCGGTTACCTACGAGCAGTACTTC,CASSSGLAVTYEQYF
NA,TRBJ2-7,NA,TRBV25-1,TGTGCCAGCAGTCCAGGGAACCGCCACGAGCAGTACTTC,CASSPGNRHEQYF
TRBD2,TRBJ2-1,NA,TRBV29-1,TGCAGCGCTCGAGGTAGGACTAGCGTAAATGAGCAGTTCTTC,CSARGRTSVNEQFF
TRBD1,TRBJ1-1,NA,TRBV5-1,TGCGCCAGCAGTAGGACAGGGGAAACTGAAGCTTTCTTT,CASSRTGETEAFF
NA,TRBJ2-7,NA,TRBV18,TGTGCCAGCTCACGGGCTTACGAGCAGTACTTC,CASSRAYEQYF
NA,TRBJ1-3,NA,TRBV21-1,TGTGCCGCTTGGGGTAGCGAGAGCTCTGGAAACACCATATATTTT,CAAWGSESSGNTIYF
TRBD1,TRBJ2-7,few,TRBV10-1,TGCGCCAGGGGACAGGGGGCATCCAACGAGCAGTACTTC,CARGQGASNEQYF
TRBD2,TRBJ2-7,NA,TRBV28,TGTGCCGGAAATAGCGGGAGGCCAGACTACGAGCAGTACTTC,CAGNSGRPDYEQYF
NA,TRBJ2-4,NA,TRBV19,TGTGCCAGTAGTACTTTACTAGCACAAGCCAAAAACATTCAGTACTTC,CASSTLLAQAKNIQYF
NA,TRBJ2-5,NA,TRBV6-5,TGTGCCAGCAGTTACGCAGGTTCGGCGGAGACCCAGTACTTC,CASSYAGSAETQYF
TRBD1,TRBJ2-7,few,TRBV7-2,TGTGCCAGCAGCTTAGGGGTGGGAGGTCAGGGGGCCGAGCAGTACTTC,CASSLGVGGQGAEQYF
TRBD1,TRBJ2-7,NA,TRBV10-3,TGTGCCACGCAACCCGGGACAGGGGGTTTCGGCGAGCAGTACTTC,CATQPGTGGFGEQYF
TRBD2,TRBJ2-5,NA,TRBV19,TGTGCCAGTAGTCCGTCTAGCGGGAGGCCTACCGAGAGATGGACCCAGTACTTC,CASSPSSGRPTERWTQYF
NA,TRBJ2-1,once,TRBV7-2,TGTGCCAGCAGCCAGACAGGTAACAGTGATGGTCTCTTC,CASSQTGNSDGLF
NA,TRBJ1-4,NA,TRBV4-3,TGCGCCAGCAGCCAGGCTCTCACGGAGGATGAAAAACTGTTTTTT,CASSQALTEDEKLFF
NA,TRBJ2-1,once,TRBV20-1,TGCAGTGCTAGTGGGATGCCGCCCCGGGTCCCCTACAATGAGCAGTTCTTC,CSASGMPPRVPYNEQFF
NA,TRBJ2-6,NA,TRBV18,TGTGCCAGCTCACCCGTTTGGGGGGCTGGGGCCAACGTCCTGACTTTC,CASSPVWGAGANVLTF
TRBD2,TRBJ2-1,NA,TRBV28,TGTGCCAGCAGTTTATTAGCGGGAGGCTCGGTTGAGCAGTTCTTC,CASSLLAGGSVEQFF
NA,TRBJ1-5,few,TRBV15,TGTGCCACCAGCGACGGGTGGGATCAGCCCCAGCATTTT,CATSDGWDQPQHF
TRBD2,TRBJ2-7,NA,TRBV3-1/TRBV3-2,TGTGCCAGCAGCCAAGATTTCACTAGCGGGAGGGACGTGCGATACTTC,CASSQDFTSGRDVRYF
NA,TRBJ2-1,NA,TRBV7-6,TGTGCCAGCAGCTTAGTTAGGGGTTGGGGCAATGAGCAGTTCTTC,CASSLVRGWGNEQFF
TRBD2,TRBJ2-7,NA,TRBV27,TGTGCCAGCAGTCCCATCGGAGGGGCGGGAGGGCCGCGGCTCTACGAGCAGTACTTC,CASSPIGGAGGPRLYEQYF
NA,TRBJ2-7,NA,TRBV3-1/TRBV3-2,TGTGCCAGCAGCCCGGGACTCATCTACGAGCAGTACTTC,CASSPGLIYEQYF
TRBD2,TRBJ2-1,NA,TRBV18,TGTGCCAGCTCACCATCCTGGCTAGCGGGGGGGAATGAGCAGTTCTTC,CASSPSWLAGGNEQFF
TRBD2,TRBJ2-3,NA,TRBV9,TGTGCCAGCAGCCCATCTAGCGGGGGACCCTCAGATACGCAGTATTTT,CASSPSSGGPSDTQYF
TRBD2,TRBJ2-2,NA,TRBV27,TGTGCCAGCACCCCTCGGTGGCTAGCGGGAGGGCCGCGCACCGGGGAGCTGTTTTTT,CASTPRWLAGGPRTGELFF
TRBD1,TRBJ2-7,NA,TRBV29-1,TGCAGCGTTGGGACAGGGTCGAGTTACGAGCAGTACTTC,CSVGTGSSYEQYF
NA,TRBJ2-4,once,TRBV2,TGTGCCAGCAGTGATCTCCAGGCCAAAAACATTCAGTACTTC,CASSDLQAKNIQYF
TRBD1,TRBJ1-2,NA,TRBV7-8,TGTGCCAGCAGCCCACGGACAGGGACAAACGGCTACACCTTC,CASSPRTGTNGYTF
NA,TRBJ2-1,NA,TRBV28,TGTGCCAGTAAACCTCGGGCTAGCGACTACAATGAGCAGTTCTTC,CASKPRASDYNEQFF
TRBD2,TRBJ2-5,NA,TRBV6-2/TRBV6-3,TGTGCCAGCAGCAACGCGGTAGTAGCGGGAGTAGAGACCCAGTACTTC,CASSNAVVAGVETQYF
TRBD1,TRBJ1-2,NA,TRBV10-1,TGCGCCAGCAGTGACCAGGGGGCCTATGGCTACACCTTC,CASSDQGAYGYTF
TRBD2,TRBJ2-7,NA,TRBV7-6,TGTGCCAGCAGCTTAGGGGGACTAGCGGGTACCCCCTACGAGCAGTACTTC,CASSLGGLAGTPYEQYF
TRBD1,TRBJ2-7,NA,TRBV10-3,TGTGCCATCAATGGACAGGGGGCAAACGAGCAGTACTTC,CAINGQGANEQYF
NA,TRBJ1-1,NA,TRBV11-2,TGTGCCAGCAGCCATGACAGGTCGACGTTCGCTGAAGCTTTCTTT,CASSHDRSTFAEAFF
NA,TRBJ2-7,NA,TRBV18,TGTGCCAGCTCTTCGAGCTCCTACGAGCAGTACTTC,CASSSSSYEQYF
NA,TRBJ2-7,NA,TRBV28,TGTGCCAGCTTCACCCAGTCCTACGAGCAGTACTTC,CASFTQSYEQYF
NA,TRBJ2-5,NA,TRBV28,TGTGCCAGCAGTCCGGGAAGGCGGGAGACCCAGTACTTC,CASSPGRRETQYF
NA,TRBJ1-3,NA,TRBV9,TGTGCCAGCAGCGGAACAGGCCCCTCTGGAAACACCATATATTTT,CASSGTGPSGNTIYF
NA,TRBJ2-3,NA,TRBV29-1,TGCAGCGTTGCGGGAACGGGAGTCGGTAGGACAGATACGCAGTATTTT,CSVAGTGVGRTDTQYF
NA,TRBJ2-2,NA,TRBV28,TGTGCCAGCAGTTTTCGGGGGGCGCCCCTTGGTACCGGGGAGCTGTTTTTT,CASSFRGAPLGTGELFF
NA,TRBJ2-5,NA,TRBV11-2,TGTGCCAGCAGCTTAGGAAGGGGCAGGGAGACCCAGTACTTC,CASSLGRGRETQYF
TRBD1,TRBJ2-2,few,TRBV7-8,TGTGCCAGCAGCCCCGGGACAGGGCTGAACACCGGGGAGCTGTTTTTT,CASSPGTGLNTGELFF
NA,TRBJ2-5,NA,TRBV6-5,TGTGCCAGCAGTTACTCGAGAGGGACCCAGTACTTC,CASSYSRGTQYF